What follows are 30 T cell receptor beta chains derived from one specimen sequenced in a study of shared clonotypes between healthy human individuals. Here immunoSEQ multiplex PCR was the method, and the copy in TCRdb shows in-frame clones only, minus some. The sample lists about 980,000 clones; less than 85% were seen once. Sample: memory CD4+ T cells sorted from blood. Subset denoted: CD45RA-negative fraction. The receptor source for this set is a man in his late teens or twenties in good health.

The chain uses TRBV5-4 and TRBJ2-4; D unclear. Germline CDR1 SGHNT, CDR2 YYREEE (reference sequence). CDR3 length: 14 amino acids. Trimming stripped 4 bases from V and 3 bases from J, with 11 bases between. The CDR3: CASSESAHKNIQYF. For the CDR3, the DNA is TGTGCCAGCAGCGAGAGCGCTCACAAAAACATTCAGTACTTC.

The chain has TRBV6-1 and TRBJ1-2; 7 nucleotides match TRBD1. This CDR3 has 13 residues. CDR1 is MNHNS, CDR2 SASEGT, per germline. With 8 bases clipped from V and 2 bases from J, the junction kept 5 bases outside the gene matches. CDR3 sequence: CASLGTANYGYTF. CDR3 in DNA: TGTGCCAGCCTTGGGACAGCCAACTATGGCTACACCTTC.

The chain employs TRBV4-1 and TRBJ2-4, with 12 bases lining up with TRBD2. From germline, CDR1 is MGHRA and CDR2 YSYEKL. The CDR3 runs 20 residues. The junction had 9 bases not matched to a gene; V was cut back by 0 bases and J by 0 bases. DNA of the CDR3: TGCGCCAGCAGCCAAGACCGCGGACTAGCGGGGCCGCTAGCCAAAAACATTCAGTACTTC. This codes for CASSQDRGLAGPLAKNIQYF.

This clone appeared a few times. This sequence joins TRBV2 and TRBJ2-7; a weak D match, TRBD1 (6 bases). The CDR3 sequence is 13 residues long. The V gene's germline CDR1 is SNHLY and CDR2 FYNNEI. V was cut by 8 bases and J by 5 bases, with 16 bases left in between. DNA of the CDR3: TGTGCCAGCCTCCGGGACACTTACGACGAGCAGTACTTC. Protein product: CASLRDTYDEQYF.

The genes are TRBV20-1 and TRBJ2-4, with a weak D call TRBD1 (5 bases). V lost 0 bases and J lost 11, with 8 bases in between. Germline values: CDR1 DFQATT, CDR2 SNEGSKA (reference sequence). The CDR3 consists of 11 residues. The CDR3 bases are TGCAGTGCTAGAGAGGGGCCTGTTCAGTACTTC. Translating it yields CSAREGPVQYF.

The chain links TRBV5-1 to TRBJ1-1; D unclear. The germline V gene encodes CDR1 SGHRS and CDR2 YFSETQ. This CDR3 spans 14 amino acids. V lost 5 bases, J lost 4 bases, and 15 bases lay in between. CDR3 DNA: TGCGCCAGCAGGCCCGGTCTGGAGGGCACTGAAGCTTTCTTT. It is translated as CASRPGLEGTEAFF.

The V call is TRBV28, the J call TRBJ2-3; 7 bases line up with TRBD1. The germline V gene has CDR1 MDHEN and CDR2 SYDVKM. The V gene end was trimmed by 3 bases and the J gene end by 1 base; junction bases not matched to a gene: 4. CDR3 length equals 15 residues. CDR3 coding DNA: TGTGCCAGCAGTTTCCCCGGGACAGGCACAGATACGCAGTATTTT. Residues: CASSFPGTGTDTQYF.

Here the CDR3 reads CAWGGQNTEAFF. The CDR3 region has the DNA TGTGCCTGGGGGGGGCAGAACACTGAAGCTTTCTTT. This rearrangement joins TRBV30 to TRBJ1-1, with TRBD1 as a possible D gene (6 bases). The V end lost 5 bases, the J end lost 1 base, and 8 bases lay between the germline ends. This CDR3 has 12 residues. Germline CDR1 is GTSNPN and CDR2 is SVGIG (reference sequence).

A single count supports this clone. V gene TRBV6-1 combines with J gene TRBJ1-4, with 9 bases fitting TRBD1. Germline CDR1 reads MNHNS; CDR2 reads SASEGT. The CDR3 loop spans 16 amino acids. V trimming: 2 bases; J trimming: 7 bases; junction bases outside the gene matches: 8. CDR3 nucleotides: TGTGCCAGCAGTGAACCGGGACAGGGATCGGGTGAAAAACTGTTTTTT. Its translation is CASSEPGQGSGEKLFF.

There are many counts of this clone. The rearrangement joins TRBV19 to TRBJ1-5; D ambiguous. This CDR3 has 15 residues. Germline V gene lookup returns CDR1 LNHDA and CDR2 SQIVND (reference sequence). Trimming removed 8 bases at V and 0 bases at J, with 14 bases between. The DNA for the CDR3 is TGTGCCAGTGGGAGCCTCTTCTATAGCAATCAGCCCCAGCATTTT. Translating it yields CASGSLFYSNQPQHF. The full variable domain, in which reference TRBV19 and TRBJ1-5 provide the parts outside the CDR3, is DGGITQSPKYLFRKEGQNVTLSCEQNLNHDAMYWYRQDPGQGLRLIYYSQIVNDFQKGDIAEGYSVSREKKESFPLTVTSAQKNPTAFYLCASGSLFYSNQPQHFGDGTRLSIL.

This clone was counted a single time. The genes are TRBV18 and TRBJ1-2; possibly TRBD1 for D (6 bases). Germline CDR1 and CDR2: KGHSH and LQKENI. Deletions cut 0 bases from V and 3 bases from J, with 11 bases between. This CDR3 is 15 amino acids long. CDR3 in DNA: TGTGCCAGCTCACCACCTACAGGGCCCTACTATGGCTACACCTTC. Translated: CASSPPTGPYYGYTF.

V gene TRBV2 combines with J gene TRBJ1-4, with D possibly being TRBD1 (6 bases). The CDR3 totals 14 residues. The germline gives CDR1 SNHLY, CDR2 FYNNEI. Deletions cut 6 bases from V and 0 bases from J, with 8 bases between. Written as DNA, the CDR3 is TGTGCCAGCAGAAGGGGGGCAACTAATGAAAAACTGTTTTTT. It codes for CASRRGATNEKLFF.

There are a few counts of this clone. The rearrangement links TRBV11-2 to TRBJ1-1, with a weak D call TRBD1 (5 bases). This CDR3 region has 14 residues. Germline CDR1 and CDR2: SGHAT and FQNNGV. Trimming stripped 5 bases from V and 1 base from J, with 11 bases between. In DNA, the CDR3 is TGTGCCAGCAGCCAACTCACAGGGAACACTGAAGCTTTCTTT. Translating it yields CASSQLTGNTEAFF.

Here the CDR3 reads CASSLDPHITDTQYF. The CDR3 DNA reads TGCGCCAGCAGCTTGGACCCACATATCACAGATACGCAGTATTTT. V is TRBV5-1 and J is TRBJ2-3; no reliable D call. The CDR3 loop spans 15 amino acids. V gave up 0 bases and J gave up 2 bases, with 10 bases separating them. CDR1 and CDR2 (germline): SGHRS, YFSETQ.

V gene TRBV28 combines with J gene TRBJ1-1; a weak D match, TRBD1 (5 bases). This CDR3 comprises 13 residues. Germline V gene data show CDR1 as MDHEN and CDR2 as SYDVKM. The germline V and J ends were trimmed by 3 bases and 8 bases, with 13 bases remaining between them. The chain's CDR3 is CASSFNPRGEAFF. The CDR3 DNA reads TGTGCCAGCAGTTTTAACCCCCGGGGGGAAGCTTTCTTT.

This clone was seen only once. The chain carries TRBV11-2 and TRBJ2-3; D is unclear. Trimming took 3 bases from V and 4 from J, leaving 8 bases between them. The CDR3 length is 13 residues. Germline lookup yields CDR1 SGHAT and CDR2 FQNNGV. This CDR3 reads CASSFAGSDTQYF. The CDR3 DNA reads TGTGCCAGCAGCTTCGCAGGTTCAGATACGCAGTATTTT.

This chain uses TRBV7-2 with TRBJ2-7; TRBD1 aligns across 9 bases. The CDR3 extends over 14 amino acids. Germline CDR1 reads SGHTA; CDR2 reads FQGNSA. Trimming cost V 7 bases and J 2 bases; bases outside gene matches: 6. CDR3 coding DNA: TGTGCCAGCAAGCGACAGGGGGGGACCTACGAGCAGTACTTC. This gives the protein CASKRQGGTYEQYF.

This clone occurred a few times. Other DNA sequences in the same sample also yield this CDR3. The CDR3 here is CASSSGQGGKPQHF. The CDR3 DNA reads as TGTGCCAGCAGTTCCGGACAGGGAGGAAAGCCCCAGCATTTT. J is TRBJ1-5 and V is TRBV28, with 8 bases aligning to TRBD1. V gave up 4 bases and J gave up 8 bases; unmatched junction bases: 7. The CDR3 length is 14 residues. Per germline, CDR1 MDHEN and CDR2 SYDVKM.

The CDR3 DNA follows: TGTGCCAGCAGCTCGTTCAGACTAGCGGGAGGTTGGGAGACCCAGTACTTC. Protein sequence: CASSSFRLAGGWETQYF. The chain employs TRBV7-9 and TRBJ2-5, with 13 nucleotides matching TRBD2. The ends lost 4 bases at V and 5 bases at J; junction bases unmatched: 10. The CDR3 is 17 residues long. Germline-derived CDR1 and CDR2 are SEHNR and FQNEAQ (reference sequence).

The chain combines TRBV4-1 with TRBJ2-2; perhaps D is TRBD1 or TRBD2 (6 bases each). The CDR3 spans 16 residues. CDR1 is MGHRA and CDR2 is YSYEKL in the germline V gene. Trimming pared 0 bases from V and 2 bases from J, leaving 10 bases between. The CDR3 DNA sequence: TGCGCCAGCAGCCAAGAGGGGGGCAGAAACACCGGGGAGCTGTTTTTT. As protein: CASSQEGGRNTGELFF.

The chain employs TRBV30 and TRBJ2-3, with D tentatively TRBD1 or TRBD2 (5 bases each). The CDR3 is 13 amino acids. Germline-derived CDR1 and CDR2 are GTSNPN and SVGIG (reference sequence). Between the trimmed V and J ends, which lost 5 bases and 2 bases, there was a span of 11 bases. DNA of the CDR3: TGTGCCTGGGCCCTGGGACCCACAGATACGCAGTATTTT. It is translated as CAWALGPTDTQYF.

This chain links TRBV29-1 with TRBJ1-1; TRBD1 is a possible D gene (6 bases). CDR3 size: 13 residues. Germline CDR1 reads SQVTM; CDR2 reads ANQGSEA. The V and J ends lost 7 bases and 2 bases respectively, with 14 bases between them. CDR3 residues: CSGSRGINTEAFF. CDR3 DNA sequence: TGCAGCGGTTCCAGGGGAATAAACACTGAAGCTTTCTTT.

This sequence joins TRBV11-1 and TRBJ2-7, with D hard to call. V shed 1 base and J shed 0 bases, with 4 bases lying between them. This CDR3 has 13 amino acids. Per the germline V gene, CDR1 is SGHAT and CDR2 is FQDESV (reference sequence). Written as DNA, the CDR3 is TGTGCCAGCAGCTTAGTCAGCTCCTACGAGCAGTACTTC. It specifies CASSLVSSYEQYF.

The chain uses TRBV7-8 and TRBJ1-5, with 8 bases that match TRBD1. Germline values: CDR1 SGHVS, CDR2 FQNEAQ. The CDR3 covers 18 residues. Losses at the gene ends were 1 base for V and 6 bases for J; bases not matched to a gene: 14. In DNA form, the CDR3 reads TGTGCCAGCAGCTTAGATTGGCGGGACAGGAGCCTTGGTCAGCCCCAGCATTTT. Amino acids: CASSLDWRDRSLGQPQHF.

The chain is built from TRBV6-5 and TRBJ2-7; D is perhaps TRBD1 or TRBD2 (5 bases each). V was trimmed by 8 bases and J by 2 bases, leaving 19 bases between them. The CDR3 is 15 residues long. From germline, CDR1 is MNHEY and CDR2 SVGAGI. As DNA, the CDR3 is TGTGCCAGCCGACCAGGGACCCCGCCCCCCTACGAGCAGTACTTC. Protein product: CASRPGTPPPYEQYF.

In regard to this clone: The junction and the germline gene differ at one end; a read error may be behind it. This CDR3 reads CASSLLPSGSEEFF. CDR3 bases: TGCGCCAGCAGCTTGTTGCCTAGCGGGAGTGAGGAGTTCTTC. V is TRBV5-1 and J is TRBJ2-1; 10 bases align to TRBD2. The length of the CDR3 is 14 residues. Looked up from germline, CDR1 is SGHRS and CDR2 is YFSETQ.

The chain recombines TRBV6-1 with TRBJ1-5; D may be TRBD1 (5 bases). Germline CDR1 MNHNS, CDR2 SASEGT. The CDR3 sequence is 14 residues long. CDR3 sequence (DNA): TGTGGGGTGGGGGGAGTGGTCAGCAATCAGCCCCAGCATTTT. Translation: CGVGGVVSNQPQHF.

This rearrangement joins TRBV28 to TRBJ2-7; either TRBD1 or TRBD2 may supply D (5 bases each). The CDR3 is made up of 14 amino acids. Trimming pared 5 bases from V and 4 bases from J, leaving 15 bases between. The germline V gene has CDR1 MDHEN and CDR2 SYDVKM. CDR3 in amino acids: CASSILGTGYEQYF. The CDR3 bases are TGTGCCAGCAGTATTCTCGGGACGGGGTACGAGCAGTACTTC.

The chain employs TRBV11-2 and TRBJ2-7; tentatively, D is TRBD2 (6 bases). Germline-derived CDR1 and CDR2 are SGHAT and FQNNGV. V gave up 1 base and J gave up 6 bases, with 16 bases separating them. This CDR3 has 15 amino acids. The CDR3 region is CASSLVAGKAREQYF. DNA for the CDR3: TGTGCCAGCAGCTTAGTCGCGGGAAAAGCTCGCGAGCAGTACTTC.

The CDR3 here is CASSGTAKAEAFF. CDR3 sequence (DNA): TGTGCCAGCAGTGGGACGGCCAAGGCTGAAGCTTTCTTT. The genes are TRBV2 and TRBJ1-1; D not resolved. CDR3 size: 13 residues. V lost 4 bases to trimming and J lost 6 bases, with 12 bases between them. The germline CDR1 and CDR2 sequences are SNHLY and FYNNEI.